Following are 12 T cell receptor beta chains from one sample sequenced in a study of regulatory T cells in long-lasting Graves disease. The time point was: persistent/refractory GD, antithyroid drugs over 5 years with positive TRAb. With RNA extracted from PBMCs as input, the TCR library was made. Sequencing libraries for TCR beta were prepared with iRepertoire HTBI primers and Arm-PCR of CDR3 regions. TCRdb passed the multiplex PCR reads through MiXCR, listing each CDR3 protein once. The table has a few hundred thousand distinct CDR3 sequences, approximately 22% seen once. This specimen was peripheral blood mononuclear cells (PBMCs), taken when the disease was refractory, from a patient treated with antithyroid drugs. These receptor sequences come from a female donor with Graves disease.

A note on this clonotype: A junction boundary mismatches the germline segment, possibly from a read error. V usage is TRBV7-3 and J usage is TRBJ1-1, with TRBD1 as a possible D gene (5 bases). Germline-derived CDR1 and CDR2 are SGHTA and FQGTGA. The CDR3 is made up of 13 amino acids. CDR3 in amino acids: CASGLGGSTEAFF. For the CDR3, the DNA is TGTGCCAGCGGCTTGGGGGGTTCAACTGAAGCTTTCTTT.

The gene calls are TRBV9 and TRBJ1-6, with unresolved D. The germline V gene has CDR1 SGDLS and CDR2 YYNGEE. The CDR3 contains 17 residues. Deletions cut 0 bases from V and 0 bases from J, with 10 bases between. The CDR3 spells CASSVATQTSYNSPLHF. The CDR3 DNA reads TGTGCCAGCAGCGTAGCTACGCAAACCTCCTATAATTCACCCCTCCACTTT.

This clonotype was observed at least ten times. J is TRBJ2-5 and V is TRBV7-2; no reliable D call. Between the trimmed V and J ends, which lost 4 bases and 0 bases, there was a span of 12 bases. The V gene's germline CDR1 is SGHTA and CDR2 FQGNSA. This CDR3 has 15 amino acids. The CDR3 loop is CASSSQTLYQETQYF. Written as DNA, the CDR3 is TGTGCCAGCAGCTCCCAAACACTGTACCAAGAGACCCAGTACTTC.

This clonotype has only a few counts. The V gene is TRBV5-1, the J gene TRBJ2-7, with TRBD1 matching over 9 bases. V shed 4 bases and J 3 bases; nucleotides not matched to a gene: 8. Germline lookup yields CDR1 SGHRS and CDR2 YFSETQ. The length of the CDR3 is 15 residues. CDR3 sequence reads: CASSGDRADYYEQYF. CDR3 bases: TGCGCCAGCAGCGGGGACAGGGCTGACTACTACGAGCAGTACTTC.

This clonotype has more than one count but fewer than ten. The chain links TRBV29-1 to TRBJ1-1; a weak D match, TRBD1 (5 bases). The germline V gene has CDR1 SQVTM and CDR2 ANQGSEA. CDR3 size: 13 residues. Trimming left V 3 bases short and J 1 base short, with 9 bases between. The CDR3 spells CSVEGGKNTEAFF. CDR3 coding DNA: TGCAGCGTTGAGGGGGGTAAGAACACTGAAGCTTTCTTT.

The chain employs TRBV28 and TRBJ2-1, with D uncertain. With 7 bases removed from V and 11 bases from J, the gap between germline ends came to 18 bases. The germline V gene has CDR1 MDHEN and CDR2 SYDVKM. The CDR3 is 13 residues long. CDR3 sequence (DNA): TGTGCCAGCACTCCCCCCCCAGGCGGTAAGCAGTTCTTC. Amino acids: CASTPPPGGKQFF.

Ten or more counts support this clonotype. The rearrangement links TRBV6-1 to TRBJ2-7; D could derive from TRBD1 or TRBD2 (6 bases each). Trimming left V 10 bases short and J 4 bases short, with 17 bases between. The germline gives CDR1 MNHNS, CDR2 SASEGT. This CDR3 is 13 amino acids long. The CDR3 loop reads CAMGTGANYEQYF. The CDR3 bases are TGTGCCATGGGGACGGGGGCTAATTACGAGCAGTACTTC.

This rearrangement joins TRBV3-1 to TRBJ2-7, with a possible D match to TRBD2 (5 bases). Germline CDR1 LGHDT, CDR2 YNNKEL (reference sequence). The CDR3 extends over 14 amino acids. V was pared by 0 bases and J by 3 bases, with 9 bases between. CDR3 in amino acids: CASSQDRGFYEQYF. The CDR3 DNA sequence: TGTGCCAGCAGCCAAGACCGGGGATTCTACGAGCAGTACTTC.

The chain carries TRBV2 and TRBJ2-4, with 7 nucleotides matching TRBD2. Germline values: CDR1 SNHLY, CDR2 FYNNEI. CDR3 length: 16 amino acids. V shed 5 bases, J shed 1 base, and the junction held 8 bases outside the gene matches. The CDR3 nucleotides read TGTGCCAGCAGTCCCGGACTAGACATGGCCAAAAACATTCAGTACTTC. It codes for CASSPGLDMAKNIQYF.

This clonotype was seen at least ten times. CDR3 protein: CASAVAGVNDEQYF. In DNA, the CDR3 is TGTGCTAGTGCCGTAGCGGGAGTCAACGACGAGCAGTACTTC. J is TRBJ2-7 and V is TRBV12-5; 9 positions match TRBD2. The J segment lost 5 bases and the V segment lost 7 bases, leaving 9 bases of the junction unmatched. Germline V lookup: CDR1 LGHNT, CDR2 FRNRAP. This CDR3 is 14 amino acids long.

The CDR3 sequence: CSVVGRGGRAENTEAFF. CDR3 coding DNA: TGCAGCGTTGTCGGCAGGGGTGGTAGAGCGGAGAACACTGAAGCTTTCTTT. The chain recombines TRBV29-1 with TRBJ1-1; possible D gene TRBD1, 6 bases. CDR1 is SQVTM, CDR2 ANQGSEA, per germline. There are 17 residues in the CDR3. Deletions cut 4 bases from V and 1 base from J, with 22 bases between.

This clonotype was observed at least ten times. The chain couples TRBV29-1 to TRBJ2-7; no clear D. CDR1 is SQVTM and CDR2 is ANQGSEA in the germline V gene. Trimming took 5 bases from V and 2 from J, leaving 13 bases between them. This CDR3 is 13 amino acids long. CDR3 nucleotide sequence: TGCAGCGTTCACGTAGCAGGCCCCTACGAGCAGTACTTC. Encoded protein: CSVHVAGPYEQYF.